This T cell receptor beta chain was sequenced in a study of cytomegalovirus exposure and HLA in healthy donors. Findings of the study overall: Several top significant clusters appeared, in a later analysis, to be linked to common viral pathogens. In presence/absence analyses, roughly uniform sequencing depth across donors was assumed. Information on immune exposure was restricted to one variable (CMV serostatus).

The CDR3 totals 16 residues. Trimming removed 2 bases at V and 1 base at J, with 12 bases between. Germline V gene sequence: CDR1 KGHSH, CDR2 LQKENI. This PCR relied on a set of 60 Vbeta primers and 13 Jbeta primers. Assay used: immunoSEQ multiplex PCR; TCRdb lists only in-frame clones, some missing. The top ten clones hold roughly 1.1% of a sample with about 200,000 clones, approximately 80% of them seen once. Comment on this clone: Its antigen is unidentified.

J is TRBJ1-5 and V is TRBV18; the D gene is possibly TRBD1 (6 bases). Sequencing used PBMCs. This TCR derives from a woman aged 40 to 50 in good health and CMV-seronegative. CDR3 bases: TGTGCCAGCTCACCAGGGGGCGCGGAAAGCAATCAGCCCCAGCATTTT. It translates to CASSPGGAESNQPQHF. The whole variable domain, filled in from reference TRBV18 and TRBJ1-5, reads NAGVMQNPRHLVRRRGQEARLRCSPMKGHSHVYWYRQLPEEGLKFMVYLQKENIIDESGMPKERFSAEFPKEGPSILRIQQVVRGDSAAYFCASSPGGAESNQPQHFGDGTRLSIL.